This T cell receptor beta chain emerged from a study of radiotherapy plus CTLA-4 blockade in lung cancer. Study observations and caveats: Some TCR clones had been derived from tumors. These clones expanded in peripheral blood after radiotherapy plus ipilimumab. Together with interferon-beta, which increased in serum after radiation, early dynamic changes in blood T cell clones were reportedly the best predictors of response.

The assay was immunoSEQ multiplex PCR, and TCRdb's table has in-frame clones only and misses some. This sample carries 35,000 to 40,000 clones, approximately 85% of them seen once, and the ten largest clones take 5.8%. Trimming cost V 0 bases and J 6 bases; bases outside gene matches: 6. This CDR3 has 15 residues. Germline CDR1 is GTSNPN and CDR2 is SVGIG (reference sequence). In the case of this clone: Antigen specificity is unknown.

This sample comprised peripheral blood, obtained from a patient treated with radiotherapy plus ipilimumab. The receptor was derived from a human donor with non-small cell lung cancer who had stable disease on radiotherapy plus ipilimumab. V gene TRBV30 combines with J gene TRBJ2-1; TRBD1 matches at 9 bases. In DNA form, the CDR3 reads TGTGCCTGGAGTGTTGGGACAGGGATGCCCAATGAGCAGTTCTTC. Protein product: CAWSVGTGMPNEQFF.